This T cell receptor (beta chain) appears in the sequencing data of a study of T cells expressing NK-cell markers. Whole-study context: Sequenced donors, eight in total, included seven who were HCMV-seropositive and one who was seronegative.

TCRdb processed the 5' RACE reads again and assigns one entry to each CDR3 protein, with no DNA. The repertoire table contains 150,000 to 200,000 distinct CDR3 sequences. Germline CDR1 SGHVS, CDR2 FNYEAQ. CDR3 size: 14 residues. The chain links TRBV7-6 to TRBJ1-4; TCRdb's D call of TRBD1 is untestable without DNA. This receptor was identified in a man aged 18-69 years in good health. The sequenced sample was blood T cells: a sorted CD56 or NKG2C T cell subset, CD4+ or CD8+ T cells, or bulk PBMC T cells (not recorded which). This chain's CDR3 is CASSLTGSYEKLFF.